These 30 T cell receptor beta chains were sequenced from one sample in a study of Graves' ophthalmopathy and Graves' hyperthyroidism. Beta-chain TCR CDR3 regions were amplified from RNA transcripts. Second-round multiplex PCR came after first-round RT-PCR with HTBI primers. Via MiXCR, TCRdb re-called the multiplex PCR reads, giving one row per CDR3 protein. Of about 700,000 distinct CDR3 sequences in the sample, roughly 41% were seen once. The sample taken for sequencing was peripheral blood. The receptors originated from an adult man with Graves' ophthalmopathy.

In its sample, this clonotype was seen once. V and J are TRBV2 and TRBJ2-7; D not certain. There are 16 residues in the CDR3. Per germline, CDR1 SNHLY and CDR2 FYNNEI. V lost 3 bases to trimming and J lost 3 bases, with 18 bases between them. The CDR3 here is CASSEVEQTRNYEQYF. The CDR3 nucleotides are TGTGCCAGCAGTGAGGTTGAACAAACTCGAAACTACGAGCAGTACTTC.

This clonotype was counted a few times. The genes are TRBV2 and TRBJ2-7; perhaps TRBD2 as D (6 bases). The CDR3 consists of 12 residues. Trimming left V 6 bases short and J 6 bases short, with 12 bases between. CDR1 and CDR2 from the germline V gene are SNHLY and FYNNEI. CDR3: CASSQTSGEQYF. CDR3 nucleotide sequence: TGTGCCAGCAGCCAGACTAGTGGCGAGCAGTACTTC. Full variable domain (rest looked up from reference TRBV2 and TRBJ2-7): EPEVTQTPSHQVTQMGQEVILRCVPISNHLYFYWYRQILGQKVEFLVSFYNNEISEKSEIFDDQFSVERPDGSNFTLKIRSTKLEDSAMYFCASSQTSGEQYFGPGTRLTVT.

This clonotype came up a few times. The chain couples TRBV6-6 to TRBJ1-1; D call uncertain. From germline, CDR1 is MNHNY and CDR2 SVGAGI (reference sequence). Between the trimmed V and J ends, which lost 0 bases and 4 bases, there was a span of 15 bases. This CDR3 has 16 amino acids. The CDR3 protein is CASSYSVWQAGTEAFF. The CDR3, as DNA: TGTGCCAGCAGTTACTCGGTTTGGCAGGCGGGCACTGAAGCTTTCTTT.

This clonotype was seen repeatedly, ten times or more. This sequence joins TRBV7-9 and TRBJ2-7; perhaps TRBD1 as D (5 bases). The germline gives CDR1 SEHNR, CDR2 FQNEAQ (reference sequence). The CDR3 contains 16 residues. Trimming took off 1 base at V and 6 bases at J, with 19 bases between the two ends. DNA of the CDR3: TGTGCCAGCAGCTTAGATCCACCCAGGGCGAAATTCGAGCAGTACTTC. Protein sequence: CASSLDPPRAKFEQYF.

As for this clonotype: A read error may explain this, as a much larger clone is one base away. The V gene is TRBV7-9, the J gene TRBJ1-1, with TRBD1 identical over 8 bases. CDR1 and CDR2 from the germline V gene are SEHNR and FQNEAQ (reference sequence). Trimming removed 5 bases from V and 3 bases from J; junction bases left unmatched: 2. The CDR3 length is 13 residues. CDR3 nucleotide sequence: TGTGCCAGCAGCGAGGACAGGGACACTGAAGCTTTCTTT. This translates into CASSEDRDTEAFF. Looking up the rest from reference TRBV7-9 and TRBJ1-1 gives the full variable domain: DTGVSQNPRHKITKRGQNVTFRCDPISEHNRLYWYRQTLGQGPEFLTYFQNEAQLEKSRLLSDRFSAERPKGSFSTLEIQRTEQGDSAMYLCASSEDRDTEAFFGQGTRLTVV.

V gene TRBV19 combines with J gene TRBJ2-7; 8 bases agree with TRBD1. V lost 4 bases to trimming and J lost 2 bases; unmatched junction nucleotides: 4. This CDR3 contains 14 residues. The V gene's germline CDR1 is LNHDA and CDR2 SQIVND (reference sequence). The CDR3 loop reads CASSTGQGPYEQYF. The CDR3 bases are TGTGCCAGTAGTACCGGACAGGGACCCTACGAGCAGTACTTC.

The rearrangement uses TRBV7-9 and TRBJ2-7, with D possibly being TRBD1 or TRBD2 (6 bases each). V was trimmed by 5 bases and J by 7 bases, leaving 18 bases between them. The germline gives CDR1 SEHNR, CDR2 FQNEAQ (reference sequence). The CDR3 sequence is 14 residues long. CDR3 sequence reads: CASSAGGPYREQYF. The CDR3 nucleotides read TGTGCCAGCAGCGCCGGGGGCCCCTATCGTGAGCAGTACTTC.

This clonotype was observed a handful of times. One end of the junction fails to match germline, which may point to a read error. This chain connects TRBV10-2 to TRBJ1-5; TRBD1 might be the D (5 bases). This CDR3 comprises 15 residues. Germline values: CDR1 WSHSY, CDR2 SAAADI. The CDR3: CASSLGWDGNQPQHF. CDR3 nucleotides: TGTGCCAGCAGCTTAGGGTGGGACGGGAATCAGCCCCAGCATTTT.

This clonotype was found many times. This rearrangement joins TRBV7-9 to TRBJ1-3; 9 bases match TRBD1. Germline loops: CDR1 SEHNR, CDR2 FQNEAQ (reference sequence). This CDR3 has 13 amino acids. J lost 7 bases, V lost 5 bases, and 3 bases had no gene match. The CDR3: CASSGDRANTIYF. The CDR3 DNA sequence: TGTGCCAGCAGCGGGGACAGGGCCAACACCATATATTTT.

The chain employs TRBV20-1 and TRBJ2-5; 9 bases are a match to TRBD2. V lost 0 bases to trimming and J lost 5 bases; unmatched junction nucleotides: 10. This CDR3 has 16 residues. From germline, CDR1 is DFQATT and CDR2 SNEGSKA (reference sequence). CDR3 nucleotides: TGCAGTGCTAGAGAGGTAGCGGGGGTTGGGGGGGAGACCCAGTACTTC. Translating it yields CSAREVAGVGGETQYF.

This clonotype was picked up many times. CDR3 residues: CASSPGQGYSPLHF. In nucleotides, the CDR3 is TGTGCCAGCAGCCCGGGACAGGGGTATTCACCCCTCCACTTT. The genes are TRBV11-2 and TRBJ1-6; 10 bases line up with TRBD1. Per germline, CDR1 SGHAT and CDR2 FQNNGV. This CDR3 has 14 residues. V dropped 5 bases and J dropped 8; count of bases not matched to a gene: 3.

This clonotype has a handful of counts. The V and J genes are TRBV5-5 and TRBJ2-5; D call uncertain. V lost 0 bases to trimming and J lost 2 bases, with 14 bases between them. The CDR3 extends over 16 amino acids. In germline, CDR1 is SGHKS, CDR2 YYEKEE (reference sequence). The CDR3, as DNA: TGTGCCAGCAGCTTGGTGGTCACGACACCACAAGAGACCCAGTACTTC. Translation gives CASSLVVTTPQETQYF. The complete variable domain, with remaining parts taken from reference TRBV5-5 and TRBJ2-5, reads DAGVTQSPTHLIKTRGQQVTLRCSPISGHKSVSWYQQVLGQGPQFIFQYYEKEERGRGNFPDRFSARQFPNYSSELNVNALLLGDSALYLCASSLVVTTPQETQYFGPGTRLLVL.

On this clonotype itself: The junction does not match germline at one end; this may be a read error. This chain joins TRBV15 and TRBJ1-2, with 7 bases that match TRBD1. The germline gives CDR1 LNHNV, CDR2 YYDKDF (reference sequence). The CDR3 is 13 amino acids. CDR3: CATSGGTAYGYIF. CDR3 in DNA: TGTGCCACCAGTGGAGGGACAGCCTATGGCTACATCTTC.

The sample holds many counts of this clonotype. The chain has TRBV10-3 and TRBJ2-7; possibly TRBD1 for D (5 bases). The CDR3 spans 11 residues. The V end lost 6 bases, the J end lost 7 bases, and 10 bases lay between the germline ends. Germline-derived CDR1 and CDR2 are ENHRY and SYGVKD. The CDR3 sequence is CAISAQGEQYF. In DNA form, the CDR3 reads TGTGCCATCAGCGCCCAGGGTGAGCAGTACTTC.

The chain employs TRBV25-1 and TRBJ2-5, with D tentatively TRBD2 (6 bases). Germline assignment: CDR1 MGHDK and CDR2 SYGVNS. This CDR3 is 12 amino acids long. Trimming took 8 bases from V and 5 from J, leaving 12 bases between them. The CDR3 loop reads CASGGRGETQYF. CDR3 DNA sequence: TGTGCCAGCGGGGGGAGAGGGGAGACCCAGTACTTC.

This clonotype was seen many times. The genes are TRBV29-1 and TRBJ1-2; TRBD1 matches 7 bases. V dropped 3 bases and J dropped 5; count of bases not matched to a gene: 9. This CDR3 region has 14 residues. Germline loops: CDR1 SQVTM, CDR2 ANQGSEA. CDR3 residues: CSVDPAGGTYGYTF. The CDR3 nucleotides read TGCAGCGTTGATCCGGCAGGGGGAACTTATGGCTACACCTTC.

Only one count was recorded for this clonotype. The gene calls are TRBV15 and TRBJ2-7, with D possibly being TRBD1 (6 bases). The V end lost 4 bases, the J end lost 5 bases, and 9 bases lay between the germline ends. The V gene's germline CDR1 is LNHNV and CDR2 YYDKDF (reference sequence). The CDR3 runs 12 residues. CDR3 sequence reads: CATSTGVHEQYF. DNA of the CDR3: TGTGCCACCAGCACAGGGGTCCACGAGCAGTACTTC.

This clonotype was counted a single time. The chain has TRBV20-1 and TRBJ1-5; no clear D. The CDR3 is 14 residues long. CDR1 is DFQATT and CDR2 is SNEGSKA in the germline V gene (reference sequence). Trimming pared 3 bases from V and 11 bases from J, leaving 20 bases between. CDR3 sequence: CSARSPGGAETQHF. In nucleotides, the CDR3 is TGCAGTGCTAGGAGTCCAGGTGGTGCGGAGACCCAGCATTTT.

The chain couples TRBV29-1 to TRBJ1-3; D call uncertain. Trimming pared 8 bases from V and 0 bases from J, leaving 14 bases between. The V gene's germline CDR1 is SQVTM and CDR2 ANQGSEA. CDR3 length: 14 amino acids. CDR3: CSSEPSGSGNTIYF. CDR3 nucleotides: TGCAGCAGTGAACCCTCGGGCTCTGGAAACACCATATATTTT.

This clonotype was picked up a small number of times. This chain links TRBV7-9 with TRBJ2-2, with 8 bases matching TRBD2. Germline-derived CDR1 and CDR2 are SEHNR and FQNEAQ (reference sequence). The CDR3 is made up of 15 amino acids. V trimming: 5 bases; J trimming: 5 bases; junction bases outside the gene matches: 7. The CDR3 region is CASSVTSGGTGELFF. The CDR3 DNA reads TGTGCCAGCAGCGTAACTAGCGGAGGAACCGGGGAGCTGTTTTTT.

This clonotype was seen only a few times. This chain uses TRBV7-9 with TRBJ2-5, with D perhaps TRBD2 (5 bases). Germline-derived CDR1 and CDR2 are SEHNR and FQNEAQ (reference sequence). The CDR3 length is 12 residues. Trimming shortened V by 5 bases and J by 11 bases, and 15 bases separated the two germline ends. The CDR3 loop reads CASSPGGEIQYF. CDR3 bases: TGTGCCAGCAGCCCTGGTGGGGAGATTCAGTACTTC.

The CDR3 DNA follows: TGTGCCACCGGGGGGGGACAGGGGCCCCTAGTCTATGGCTACACCTTC. The encoded protein is CATGGGQGPLVYGYTF. The rearrangement uses TRBV15 and TRBJ1-2; 10 bases agree with TRBD1. The CDR3 sequence is 16 residues long. The germline V gene has CDR1 LNHNV and CDR2 YYDKDF (reference sequence). V lost 8 bases and J lost 4; bases outside the gene matches: 13.

This clonotype has at least ten counts. The V gene is TRBV29-1, the J gene TRBJ2-7; 9 bases are a match to TRBD1. CDR1 is SQVTM and CDR2 is ANQGSEA in the germline V gene. The CDR3 has 12 residues. V lost 3 bases to trimming and J lost 6 bases; unmatched junction nucleotides: 3. The CDR3 protein is CSVDPTGGEQYF. CDR3 sequence (DNA): TGCAGCGTTGACCCGACAGGGGGCGAGCAGTACTTC.

This clonotype was seen only a few times. This chain uses TRBV6-5 with TRBJ1-5; D gene unclear. The CDR3 loop spans 13 amino acids. With 7 bases removed from V and 2 bases from J, the gap between germline ends came to 9 bases. CDR1 is MNHEY and CDR2 is SVGAGI in the germline V gene. The CDR3 DNA reads TGTGCCAGCACGGGGTATGGCAATCAGCCCCAGCATTTT. Its translation is CASTGYGNQPQHF.

About this clonotype: Germline and junction disagree at one end, which may indicate a read error. The chain joins TRBV10-3 to TRBJ2-5; tentatively, D is TRBD2 (5 bases). Germline V CDR1 and CDR2: ENHRY, SYGVKD. CDR3 length equals 15 residues. The CDR3 loop is CASSEPLRRPETQYF. CDR3 sequence (DNA): TGTGCCAGCAGTGAGCCTTTGCGGAGGCCAGAGACCCAGTACTTC.

This clonotype came up many times. The chain employs TRBV6-5 and TRBJ2-5; D remains unclear. This CDR3 comprises 14 residues. Trimming left V 2 bases short and J 4 bases short, with 11 bases between. The V gene's germline CDR1 is MNHEY and CDR2 SVGAGI. The chain's CDR3 is CASSYVGDGETQYF. The CDR3 DNA is TGTGCCAGCAGTTACGTTGGGGATGGAGAGACCCAGTACTTC.

This clonotype has just a few counts. The chain recombines TRBV7-9 with TRBJ2-7, with a possible D match to TRBD2 (6 bases). The CDR3 has 14 residues. Germline V lookup: CDR1 SEHNR, CDR2 FQNEAQ (reference sequence). The ends were cut back, 5 bases at V and 3 bases at J, with 14 bases in the middle. CDR3: CASSLLGGLYEQYF. The DNA for the CDR3 is TGTGCCAGCAGCCTCCTGGGGGGACTCTACGAGCAGTACTTC.

This clonotype was counted ten times or more. The chain couples TRBV12-3 or TRBV12-4 to TRBJ2-7; no reliable D call. There are 14 residues in the CDR3. The germline V and J ends were trimmed by 3 bases and 3 bases, with 12 bases remaining between them. The CDR3 loop reads CASSFAGGDYEQYF. DNA for the CDR3: TGTGCCAGCAGTTTTGCCGGCGGAGACTACGAGCAGTACTTC.

There are a few counts of this clonotype. A junction boundary mismatches the germline segment, possibly from a read error. This chain connects TRBV20-1 to TRBJ1-5; D possibly corresponds to TRBD1 (6 bases). The DNA end is more similar to TRBJ2-3, so the J call may be wrong. The CDR3 is 10 residues long. In germline, CDR1 is DFQATT, CDR2 SNEGSKA (reference sequence). Here the CDR3 reads CSAGDRQQYF. The CDR3 nucleotides are TGCAGTGCTGGAGACAGGCAACAGTATTTT.

This chain uses TRBV24-1 with TRBJ1-2, with a weak D call TRBD1 (5 bases). The CDR3 consists of 13 residues. V was shortened by 11 bases and J by 3 bases, with 15 bases between the two germline ends. Germline-derived CDR1 and CDR2 are KGHDR and SFDVKD. Here the CDR3 reads CASRGVLDYGYTF. The CDR3 DNA reads TGTGCCAGCCGGGGGGTACTAGACTATGGCTACACCTTC.